What follows are 26 T cell receptor beta chains derived from one specimen sequenced in a study of blood T cells in healthy people across ages. The second PCR ran about 6 to 11 cycles with a sample-barcoded 5' primer and J-beta primers. TCRdb redid the calling of the 5' RACE reads with MiXCR, one entry per CDR3 protein. The table includes about 780,000 distinct CDR3 sequences, more than 35% detected once. The sequencing sample was made of blood. The receptors shown here come from an elderly man in good health.

The rearrangement links TRBV6-2 or TRBV6-3 to TRBJ1-5; TRBD1 might be the D (5 bases). V lost 6 bases, J lost 6 bases, and 18 bases lay in between. This CDR3 has 15 residues. Germline V gene data show CDR1 as MNHEY and CDR2 as SVGEGT. The CDR3 reads CASSQSGRDGQPQHF. DNA for the CDR3: TGTGCCAGCAGCCAATCCGGCAGGGACGGTCAGCCCCAGCATTTT.

This chain uses TRBV7-9 with TRBJ2-3; 8 positions match TRBD1. The CDR3 consists of 14 residues. Germline lookup yields CDR1 SEHNR and CDR2 FQNEAQ (reference sequence). The V and J ends lost 7 bases and 3 bases, in that order; junction bases with no gene match: 6. The CDR3 here is CASTATGATDTQYF. As DNA, the CDR3 is TGTGCCAGCACCGCGACAGGGGCGACAGATACGCAGTATTTT.

The chain has TRBV5-1 and TRBJ2-3; unclear D gene. Germline V gene sequence: CDR1 SGHRS, CDR2 YFSETQ. The CDR3 loop spans 16 amino acids. With 4 bases removed from V and 1 base from J, the gap between germline ends came to 16 bases. The CDR3 spells CASSTQTNAGTDTQYF. The CDR3 nucleotides read TGCGCCAGCAGCACCCAGACAAACGCCGGCACAGATACGCAGTATTTT. The full variable domain, its missing parts supplied by reference TRBV5-1 and TRBJ2-3, is KAGVTQTPRYLIKTRGQQVTLSCSPISGHRSVSWYQQTPGQGLQFLFEYFSETQRNKGNFPGRFSGRQFSNSRSEMNVSTLELGDSALYLCASSTQTNAGTDTQYFGPGTRLTVL.

V usage is TRBV20-1 and J usage is TRBJ2-5; D is ambiguous. The CDR3 is made up of 12 amino acids. Germline CDR1 reads DFQATT; CDR2 reads SNEGSKA (reference sequence). Deletions cut 3 bases from V and 11 bases from J, with 16 bases between. The DNA of the CDR3 is TGCAGTGCTAGGGAGAGGTTACGTGGGCAGTACTTC. Its protein is CSARERLRGQYF.

This clonotype was detected ten times or more. The chain joins TRBV20-1 to TRBJ2-7, with D possibly matching TRBD2 (5 bases). The V gene lost 7 bases and the J gene lost 2 bases, with 9 bases spanning the gap. The CDR3 extends over 11 amino acids. Germline V gives CDR1 DFQATT, CDR2 SNEGSKA (reference sequence). CDR3 in amino acids: CSVTKAYEQYF. The CDR3 DNA reads TGCAGTGTGACTAAGGCCTACGAGCAGTACTTC.

The chain couples TRBV20-1 to TRBJ2-7; possibly TRBD1 for D (6 bases). Deletions cut 5 bases from V and 6 bases from J, with 23 bases between. The CDR3 totals 15 residues. CDR1 is DFQATT and CDR2 is SNEGSKA in the germline V gene (reference sequence). CDR3 nucleotides: TGCAGTGCTCTTTTTACTAAGACAGGCCAGGGCGAGCAGTACTTC. It specifies CSALFTKTGQGEQYF.

This clonotype was found once. This chain's CDR3 is CSVVLAGGTGANVLTF. Here the CDR3 DNA reads TGCAGCGTTGTCCTAGCGGGAGGGACTGGGGCCAACGTCCTGACTTTC. This sequence joins TRBV29-1 and TRBJ2-6; 12 bases fit TRBD2. Germline V lookup: CDR1 SQVTM, CDR2 ANQGSEA. The CDR3 has 16 residues. J gave up 2 bases and V 4 bases, and 3 bases lay outside the gene matches. Filled out from reference TRBV29-1 and TRBJ2-6, the complete variable domain reads SAVISQKPSRDICQRGTSLTIQCQVDSQVTMMFWYRQQPGQSLTLIATANQGSEATYESGFVIDKFPISRPNLTFSTLTVSNMSPEDSSIYLCSVVLAGGTGANVLTFGAGSRLTVL.

This clonotype turned up a few times. The chain recombines TRBV20-1 with TRBJ2-7; 9 nucleotides agree with TRBD2. The CDR3 length is 16 residues. V trimming: 5 bases; J trimming: 2 bases; junction bases outside the gene matches: 13. Germline V gene sequence: CDR1 DFQATT, CDR2 SNEGSKA (reference sequence). The chain's CDR3 is CSAEEGIAGATYEQYF. CDR3 nucleotide sequence: TGCAGTGCTGAAGAGGGGATAGCGGGGGCTACCTACGAGCAGTACTTC.

This clonotype came up a few times. J is TRBJ2-5 and V is TRBV20-1, with 9 bases fitting TRBD1. V trimming: 6 bases; J trimming: 5 bases; junction bases outside the gene matches: 7. This CDR3 region has 13 residues. Germline V gene lookup returns CDR1 DFQATT and CDR2 SNEGSKA (reference sequence). CDR3 in amino acids: CSAVTGGEETQYF. In DNA form, the CDR3 reads TGCAGTGCCGTGACAGGGGGAGAGGAGACCCAGTACTTC.

This clonotype was seen at least ten times. The gene calls are TRBV9 and TRBJ1-1; perhaps TRBD1 as D (5 bases). Germline CDR1 and CDR2: SGDLS and YYNGEE. The CDR3 has 13 amino acids. The V end lost 5 bases, the J end lost 3 bases, and 11 bases lay between the germline ends. The DNA for the CDR3 is TGTGCCAGCAGTGGGACGGGGTACACTGAAGCTTTCTTT. Protein: CASSGTGYTEAFF.

The V gene is TRBV10-3, the J gene TRBJ1-1, with D possibly TRBD1 on 6 matching bases. Germline CDR1 and CDR2: ENHRY and SYGVKD. There are 11 residues in the CDR3. V was pared by 11 bases and J by 7 bases, with 14 bases between. The CDR3: CASSEQGEAFF. The CDR3 bases are TGTGCCTCGTCGGAACAGGGTGAAGCTTTCTTT.

This chain links TRBV5-1 with TRBJ1-1; D remains unclear. Germline-derived CDR1 and CDR2 are SGHRS and YFSETQ. This CDR3 contains 15 residues. V was pared by 4 bases and J by 3 bases, with 16 bases between. The CDR3: CASSPGRRRDTEAFF. The CDR3 DNA sequence: TGCGCCAGCAGCCCCGGGAGAAGGAGGGACACTGAAGCTTTCTTT.

This clonotype was seen ten or more times. The V call is TRBV7-2, the J call TRBJ1-1, with D unresolved. The V gene lost 1 base and the J gene lost 3 bases, with 6 bases spanning the gap. The CDR3 spans 13 residues. Germline V gene data show CDR1 as SGHTA and CDR2 as FQGNSA. As DNA, the CDR3 is TGTGCCAGCAGCTTAGTAAAACACACTGAAGCTTTCTTT. This gives the protein CASSLVKHTEAFF.

The CDR3 sequence: CSAGVSSYNSPLHF. The CDR3 bases are TGCAGTGCCGGGGTGAGCTCCTATAATTCACCCCTCCACTTT. This chain uses TRBV20-1 with TRBJ1-6; D remains ambiguous. This CDR3 has 14 residues. The germline CDR1 and CDR2 sequences are DFQATT and SNEGSKA (reference sequence). Trimming cost V 6 bases and J 0 bases, with 9 bases left between them.

This clonotype has more than one count but fewer than ten. V gene TRBV18 combines with J gene TRBJ2-1, with no clear D. Per the germline V gene, CDR1 is KGHSH and CDR2 is LQKENI. V lost 4 bases and J lost 0, with 19 bases in between. The CDR3 has 18 amino acids. The CDR3 DNA follows: TGTGCCAGCTCACTCCTTCCTGGCAGCTTGAGCTCCTACAATGAGCAGTTCTTC. Its protein product is CASSLLPGSLSSYNEQFF. The complete variable domain, with remaining parts taken from reference TRBV18 and TRBJ2-1, reads NAGVMQNPRHLVRRRGQEARLRCSPMKGHSHVYWYRQLPEEGLKFMVYLQKENIIDESGMPKERFSAEFPKEGPSILRIQQVVRGDSAAYFCASSLLPGSLSSYNEQFFGPGTRLTVL.

The chain links TRBV20-1 to TRBJ2-5; a possible D gene is TRBD2 (5 bases). Trimming took off 7 bases at V and 3 bases at J, with 12 bases between the two ends. This CDR3 contains 12 residues. CDR1 and CDR2 from the germline V gene are DFQATT and SNEGSKA (reference sequence). This CDR3 is CSVPTGEETQYF. For the CDR3, the DNA is TGCAGTGTCCCGACCGGGGAAGAGACCCAGTACTTC.

Notes on this clonotype: Being one base from a much bigger clone, this may be a read error. The chain uses TRBV29-1 and TRBJ2-1, with D perhaps TRBD1 or TRBD2 (5 bases each). V lost 7 bases, J lost 0 bases, and 19 bases lay in between. The CDR3 totals 16 residues. The germline V gene encodes CDR1 SQVTM and CDR2 ANQGSEA. The CDR3, as DNA: TGCAGCGCTGCCGGAACCGGGACGAGCTCCTACAATGAGCAGTTCTTC. This codes for CSAAGTGTSSYNEQFF.

Ten or more counts support this clonotype. This rearrangement joins TRBV5-1 to TRBJ2-7; 9 bases line up with TRBD1. The CDR3 has 14 residues. The junction had 6 bases not matched to a gene; V was cut back by 3 bases and J by 5 bases. CDR1 is SGHRS and CDR2 is YFSETQ in the germline V gene. As DNA, the CDR3 is TGCGCCAGCAGCTCCACAGGGGGCAACAACGAGCAGTACTTC. It specifies CASSSTGGNNEQYF.

This chain joins TRBV7-9 and TRBJ2-1; D remains ambiguous. This CDR3 is 12 amino acids long. Per the germline V gene, CDR1 is SEHNR and CDR2 is FQNEAQ (reference sequence). V lost 5 bases and J lost 13, with 15 bases in between. CDR3 DNA: TGTGCCAGCAGCCTGGAAGCAAATACCCAGTTCTTC. Translation: CASSLEANTQFF.

This clonotype was observed a few times. The chain carries TRBV12-3 or TRBV12-4 and TRBJ2-7; D gene unclear. V lost 2 bases, J lost 3 bases, and 8 bases lay in between. This CDR3 is built from 13 residues. CDR3 in amino acids: CASSLTDIYEQYF. CDR3 nucleotide sequence: TGTGCCAGCAGTTTAACTGACATCTACGAGCAGTACTTC.

The chain uses TRBV7-9 and TRBJ2-1, with TRBD1 identical over 7 bases. CDR3 length equals 14 residues. Germline assignment: CDR1 SEHNR and CDR2 FQNEAQ (reference sequence). V trimming: 5 bases; J trimming: 7 bases; junction bases outside the gene matches: 8. The CDR3 DNA follows: TGTGCCAGCAGCCAACCACAGGGGTTGAATGAGCAGTTCTTC. Protein sequence: CASSQPQGLNEQFF.

DNA for the CDR3: TGTGCCAGCAGTAGGACAGGGGCGCGGGGTACGCAGTATTTT. It is translated as CASSRTGARGTQYF. The gene calls are TRBV25-1 and TRBJ2-3, with 9 bases fitting TRBD1. Per germline, CDR1 MGHDK and CDR2 SYGVNS. The V segment lost 5 bases and the J segment 8 bases; nucleotides outside the gene matches: 8. The CDR3 has 14 amino acids. The full variable domain, with the rest looked up from reference TRBV25-1 and TRBJ2-3, is EADIYQTPRYLVIGTGKKITLECSQTMGHDKMYWYQQDPGMELHLIHYSYGVNSTEKGDLSSESTVSRIRTEHFPLTLESARPSHTSQYLCASSRTGARGTQYFGPGTRLTVL.

The table lists this clonotype with many counts. The chain has TRBV29-1 and TRBJ2-6, with D uncertain. The germline V and J ends were trimmed by 7 bases and 0 bases, with 10 bases remaining between them. Germline V CDR1 and CDR2: SQVTM, ANQGSEA. The CDR3 consists of 14 residues. CDR3 in amino acids: CSATPTSGANVLTF. The CDR3 coding sequence is TGCAGCGCAACACCAACCTCTGGGGCCAACGTCCTGACTTTC.

The chain recombines TRBV27 with TRBJ2-2, with TRBD1 matching over 10 bases. Germline-derived CDR1 and CDR2 are MNHEY and SMNVEV (reference sequence). CDR3 length: 15 amino acids. V was pared by 5 bases and J by 4 bases, with 4 bases of the junction left unmatched. The CDR3 sequence is CASSQGQGITGELFF. DNA of the CDR3: TGTGCCAGCAGTCAGGGACAGGGGATCACCGGGGAGCTGTTTTTT.

The gene calls are TRBV12-3 or TRBV12-4 and TRBJ2-1; D perhaps matches TRBD2 (6 bases). V was cut by 5 bases and J by 6 bases, with 17 bases left in between. This CDR3 has 15 residues. The CDR3 protein is CASSLGTSNFNEQFF. The CDR3 coding sequence is TGTGCCAGCAGTCTCGGGACTTCTAACTTCAATGAGCAGTTCTTC.

The chain uses TRBV9 and TRBJ2-5; TRBD2 matches at 7 bases. Germline values: CDR1 SGDLS, CDR2 YYNGEE. Trimming at V came to 0 bases and at J to 1 base, leaving 6 bases not matched to a gene. This CDR3 is 16 amino acids long. The CDR3, as DNA: TGTGCCAGCAGCGTAGCCCCCGGGAGGCCCCAAGAGACCCAGTACTTC. It specifies CASSVAPGRPQETQYF.